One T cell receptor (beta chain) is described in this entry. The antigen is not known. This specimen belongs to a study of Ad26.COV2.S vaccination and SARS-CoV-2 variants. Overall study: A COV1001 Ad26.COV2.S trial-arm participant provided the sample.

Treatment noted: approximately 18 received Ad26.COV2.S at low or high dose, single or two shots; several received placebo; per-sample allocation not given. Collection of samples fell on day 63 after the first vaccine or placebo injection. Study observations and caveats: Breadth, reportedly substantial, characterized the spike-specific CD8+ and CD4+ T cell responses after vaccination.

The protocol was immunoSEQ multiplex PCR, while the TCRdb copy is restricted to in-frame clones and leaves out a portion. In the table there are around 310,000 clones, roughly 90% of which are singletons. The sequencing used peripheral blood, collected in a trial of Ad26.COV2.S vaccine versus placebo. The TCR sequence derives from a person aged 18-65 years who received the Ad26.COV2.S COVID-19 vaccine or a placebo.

CDR3 loop: CACREGRNEQYV. The CDR3 nucleotides are TGTGCCTGTCGTGAGGGTCGGAACGAGCAGTACGTC. The chain couples TRBV30 to TRBJ2-7, with D possibly being TRBD2 (5 bases). Germline CDR1 reads GTSNPN; CDR2 reads SVGIG (reference sequence). Trimming left V 6 bases short and J 5 bases short, with 14 bases between. This CDR3 has 12 amino acids.